The entry below describes one T cell receptor beta chain. This specimen belongs to a study of shared clonotypes between healthy human individuals. Turning to the study itself: The donors, a couple of women and three men, were aged 18 to 49.

Replicate PCRs for unsorted PBMC used approximately 320 ng DNA (around 30,000 T cell genomes). With ten immunoSEQ deep assay plates, unsorted PBMC DNA underwent sequencing. The protocol was immunoSEQ multiplex PCR, while the TCRdb copy is restricted to in-frame clones and leaves out a portion. The data contain around 500,000 clones, 76% of them seen just once; the ten biggest clones take up over 10%. Germline CDR1 and CDR2: MDHEN and SYDVKM. This CDR3 has 12 amino acids. V gave up 6 bases and J gave up 8 bases, with 12 bases separating them. The chain links TRBV28 to TRBJ2-3; the D call may be TRBD1 or TRBD2 (5 bases each). The receptor comes from a middle-aged woman in good health. Some clones in this sample may be carry-over from other donors' samples. The sequenced sample consisted of PBMCs. CDR3 sequence: CASSGRDGTQYF. CDR3 DNA: TGTGCCAGCAGCGGCCGGGACGGTACGCAGTATTTT.